A selection of T cell receptor beta chains follows, all from one sample in a study of blood T cell repertoires in COVID-19. TCRdb's copy holds only in-frame clones and misses some; the assay was immunoSEQ multiplex PCR. The repertoire consists of around 240,000 clones, with 80% to 90% occurring once and the leading ten covering about 0.91%. Material for sequencing was peripheral blood. Every receptor here comes from a man aged 40-55 years with acute or convalescent COVID-19. The CDR3 runs from the conserved cysteine through the conserved F or W. D genes are given only for firm matches. Clone size is given for some rows only: seen once, a few or many times, or a class if the clone is expanded.

NA	TRBV5-1	NA	TRBJ1-1	TGCGCCAGTCGCCCGGGGGGGGCACGAACTGAAGCTTTCTTT	CASRPGGARTEAFF
TRBD1	TRBV5-8	NA	TRBJ1-2	TGTGCCAGCAGACAGGACAGGCACTATGGCTACACCTTC	CASRQDRHYGYTF
TRBD1	TRBV12-3/TRBV12-4	NA	TRBJ1-2	TGTGCCAGCAGTTCGGGACAGGGCTATGGCTACACCTTC	CASSSGQGYGYTF
NA	TRBV7-3	few	TRBJ1-2	TGTGCCAGCAGCCCCAAGGGAGCCACCGACTATGGCTACACCTTC	CASSPKGATDYGYTF
TRBD1	TRBV30	NA	TRBJ2-2	TGTGCCTGGAGTATCGGACAGGGGGCCGGGGAGCTGTTTTTT	CAWSIGQGAGELFF
TRBD1	TRBV30	NA	TRBJ1-3	TGTGCCTGGGACAGGGGTGGAGGAAACACCATATATTTT	CAWDRGGGNTIYF
TRBD2	TRBV29-1	NA	TRBJ2-5	TGCAGCGTCGGGGGGGGTCAAGAGACCCAGTACTTC	CSVGGGQETQYF
NA	TRBV2	once	TRBJ2-4	TGTGCCAGCGCCCCGGCAGGGAATAACATTCAGTACTTC	CASAPAGNNIQYF
TRBD1	TRBV5-6	NA	TRBJ1-1	TGTGCCAGCAGTTTCACAGGGGCGGGCACTGAAGCTTTCTTT	CASSFTGAGTEAFF
TRBD2	TRBV7-2	NA	TRBJ2-1	TGTGCCAGCAGCCCTAGAACTAGCGAGGATGAGCAGTTCTTC	CASSPRTSEDEQFF
NA	TRBV5-4	NA	TRBJ2-7	TGTGCCAGCAGTATGGACTACTACGAGCAGTACTTC	CASSMDYYEQYF
NA	TRBV7-9	NA	TRBJ1-4	TGTGCCAGCAGCTTAGCCGGGTCGGCAGCTCTTAATGAAAAACTGTTTTTT	CASSLAGSAALNEKLFF
TRBD2	TRBV6-2/TRBV6-3	NA	TRBJ2-1	TGTGCCAGCAGTTACTCTTACCTAGCGGGGGGGTACAATGAGCAGTTCTTC	CASSYSYLAGGYNEQFF
NA	TRBV7-9	NA	TRBJ2-2	TGTGCCAGCAGCTTAGTCCTGAACACCGGGGAGCTGTTTTTT	CASSLVLNTGELFF
NA	TRBV9	NA	TRBJ2-7	TGTGCCAGCAGCCCCGAAGGGGGACGCTACTACGAGCAGTACTTC	CASSPEGGRYYEQYF
NA	TRBV3-1/TRBV3-2	NA	TRBJ2-5	TGTGCCAGCAGCCAAGGACTGGCGGGGGCCGGGGAGACCCAGTACTTC	CASSQGLAGAGETQYF
NA	TRBV15	NA	TRBJ1-5	TGTGCCACCAGCAGAGGGAGTACAACAGGTTCCATTCAGCCCCAGCATTTT	CATSRGSTTGSIQPQHF
TRBD2	TRBV27	NA	TRBJ2-1	TGTGCCAGCAGCCAGAGGACTAGCGGGGCGAGCTCCTACAATGAGCAGTTCTTC	CASSQRTSGASSYNEQFF
NA	TRBV12-3/TRBV12-4	NA	TRBJ1-2	TGTGCCAGCAGTGCCGGAGGTAACTATGGCTACACCTTC	CASSAGGNYGYTF
TRBD1	TRBV7-2	NA	TRBJ1-5	TGTGCCAGCAGCCCTGGGACAGGGGCTTCGCCCCAGCATTTT	CASSPGTGASPQHF